The sequence of this TCR beta chain was determined in a study of T-cell reconstitution after alpha-beta-depleted transplantation in children (dated by TCRdb to about 2016). About the full investigation: Using TCR repertoire profiling, the study quantitatively followed how T-cell immune reconstitution unfolded in children after TCRalphabeta/CD19-depleted allogeneic hematopoietic cell transplantation.

Including cysteine and phenylalanine, the CDR3 has 16 amino acids. Only the CDR3 part of the read is kept: 48 bases, read in frame from the first base. CDR1 and CDR2 are drawn from the germline V gene (reference sequence): DFQATT, SNEGSKA. The V end gives up 6 bases and the J end 0 bases, leaving 9 bases in the junction not matched to a gene. This clonotype was observed a few times. The specificity of this receptor is unknown. No base-level quality is on record; no much larger clone is a single base apart. Libraries were prepared through PCR. Instrument on record: Illumina HiSeq 2500. To normalize quantification of the TCRbeta repertoire, the TCR libraries were built with molecular barcoding that relied on unique molecular identifiers. The public sequencing data were trimmed at Q25 with fastp and processed into clonotypes with MiXCR by TCRdb, which kept only in-frame beta chains. Rows are unified per CDR3 protein, each entry keeping the most common DNA and genes. This sample lists 200,000 to 300,000 distinct CDR3 sequences; around 13% were detected once. The leading ten clones occupy approximately 2.4% of the sample.

The sequence came from a human donor who donated a stem cell graft to a child with acute lymphoblastic leukemia. This chain joins TRBV20-1 to TRBJ2-3, with 10 middle bases fitting TRBD2. The material sequenced was PBMCs from the stem cell graft donor, taken from the stem cell graft. CDR3 region: CSALRSGGVSTDTQYF. The nucleotides are TGCAGTGCCCTACGGAGCGGGGGGGTTAGCACAGATACGCAGTATTTT.